The 16 T cell receptor beta chains in this list originate from one sample, sequenced in a study of a mutant IDH1 vaccine in newly diagnosed glioma. Time point defined: week 23, last vaccination. A single vaccine dose contained 300 ug of mutant IDH1 20-mer peptide, and topical imiquimod was used with it. What these receptors recognize is not known. Here immunoSEQ multiplex PCR was the method, and the copy in TCRdb shows in-frame clones only, minus some. The table shows tens of thousands of clones, with 85% to 90% occurring only once. This specimen was PBMCs, taken from a glioma patient whose treatment included an IDH1 peptide vaccine. Receptors originate from a woman aged 50 to 60 with glioma.

CDR3 in amino acids: CASSISYGTDTQYF. In DNA, the CDR3 is TGTGCCAGTAGTATTAGCTATGGTACAGATACGCAGTATTTT. The chain has TRBV19 and TRBJ2-3, with unresolved D. The ends were cut back, 3 bases at V and 3 bases at J, with 10 bases in the middle. The CDR3 spans 14 residues. The germline V gene has CDR1 LNHDA and CDR2 SQIVND (reference sequence).

The chain uses TRBV11-2 and TRBJ2-1; 10 positions agree with TRBD2. The CDR3 has 16 amino acids. V lost 1 base and J lost 6; bases outside the gene matches: 6. The germline V gene encodes CDR1 SGHAT and CDR2 FQNNGV. CDR3 nucleotides: TGTGCCAGCAGCTTAGGAGCGGGAGGGCCCCGCAATGAGCAGTTCTTC. Translating it yields CASSLGAGGPRNEQFF.

The chain employs TRBV7-6 and TRBJ2-5; TRBD2 matches at 10 bases. There are 14 residues in the CDR3. V shed 1 base and J 5 bases; nucleotides not matched to a gene: 1. Looked up from germline, CDR1 is SGHVS and CDR2 is FNYEAQ. The CDR3 region has the DNA TGTGCCAGCAGCTTAGGAGCGGGGGGGGAGACCCAGTACTTC. This sequence encodes CASSLGAGGETQYF.

The chain couples TRBV4-1 to TRBJ2-7; the D is unclear. Germline lookup yields CDR1 MGHRA and CDR2 YSYEKL. Trimming removed 5 bases at V and 0 bases at J, with 8 bases between. The CDR3 totals 13 residues. Here the CDR3 DNA reads TGCGCCAGCAGCATTGGTTACTCCTACGAGCAGTACTTC. Translating it yields CASSIGYSYEQYF.

The chain couples TRBV6-1 to TRBJ1-2; possible D gene TRBD1, 5 bases. Germline values: CDR1 MNHNS, CDR2 SASEGT. The CDR3 is made up of 12 amino acids. With 8 bases removed from V and 5 bases from J, the gap between germline ends came to 12 bases. DNA for the CDR3: TGTGCCAGCGGGGACCCTTGGTATGGCTACACCTTC. This sequence encodes CASGDPWYGYTF.

The V and J genes are TRBV6-1 and TRBJ2-7; 12 bases fit TRBD2. The junction had 3 bases not matched to a gene; V was cut back by 3 bases and J by 3 bases. CDR1 is MNHNS and CDR2 is SASEGT in the germline V gene. This CDR3 region has 15 residues. The CDR3 protein is CASSELAGGGYEQYF. The CDR3 bases are TGTGCCAGCAGTGAGCTAGCGGGGGGGGGCTACGAGCAGTACTTC.

This chain links TRBV9 with TRBJ2-7, with 7 bases aligning to TRBD2. V lost 3 bases and J lost 2; bases outside the gene matches: 5. CDR1 and CDR2 (germline): SGDLS, YYNGEE. This CDR3 is 14 amino acids long. The CDR3 nucleotides read TGTGCCAGCAGCGCGGCGGGGGTTCCCTACGAGCAGTACTTC. It yields the protein CASSAAGVPYEQYF.

The chain has TRBV4-1 and TRBJ1-2; D is perhaps TRBD1 (5 bases). The CDR3 is made up of 13 amino acids. Trimming removed 0 bases at V and 4 bases at J, with 6 bases between. The germline V gene encodes CDR1 MGHRA and CDR2 YSYEKL. In DNA, the CDR3 is TGCGCCAGCAGCCAAGATGGGACCTATGGCTACACCTTC. Its protein is CASSQDGTYGYTF.

CDR3 DNA: TGTGCCAGTAGTCCCCTCGGACAGCATTATAGCAATCAGCCCCAGCATTTT. This gives the protein CASSPLGQHYSNQPQHF. The chain has TRBV19 and TRBJ1-5; possible D gene TRBD1, 6 bases. Germline CDR1 and CDR2: LNHDA and SQIVND (reference sequence). The V end lost 5 bases, the J end lost 0 bases, and 17 bases lay between the germline ends. The CDR3 contains 17 residues. The full variable domain, rest sourced from reference TRBV19 and TRBJ1-5, is DGGITQSPKYLFRKEGQNVTLSCEQNLNHDAMYWYRQDPGQGLRLIYYSQIVNDFQKGDIAEGYSVSREKKESFPLTVTSAQKNPTAFYLCASSPLGQHYSNQPQHFGDGTRLSIL.

The genes are TRBV14 and TRBJ2-5; 7 nucleotides match TRBD1. Looked up from germline, CDR1 is SGHDN and CDR2 is FVKESK. The V and J ends lost 5 bases and 5 bases, in that order; junction bases with no gene match: 5. The CDR3 is 13 amino acids. The DNA for the CDR3 is TGTGCCAGCAGCAAGGGACAGTGGGAGACCCAGTACTTC. This sequence encodes CASSKGQWETQYF.

V is TRBV28 and J is TRBJ2-2; D may correspond to TRBD1 or TRBD2 (5 bases each). The length of the CDR3 is 15 residues. Trimming pared 6 bases from V and 5 bases from J, leaving 16 bases between. CDR1 and CDR2 (germline): MDHEN, SYDVKM. CDR3 in DNA: TGTGCCAGCAGCTCCGGGACGCTCGGAACCGGGGAGCTGTTTTTT. Translating it yields CASSSGTLGTGELFF.

This chain links TRBV10-3 with TRBJ2-3; 8 nucleotides agree with TRBD2. Germline assignment: CDR1 ENHRY and CDR2 SYGVKD. CDR3 size: 14 residues. The junction had 3 bases not matched to a gene; V was cut back by 5 bases and J by 2 bases. CDR3 DNA sequence: TGTGCCATCAGTCCGGGAGGGCTCACAGATACGCAGTATTTT. Protein product: CAISPGGLTDTQYF.

The chain combines TRBV5-4 with TRBJ2-2; 9 nucleotides match TRBD1. The junction had 7 bases not matched to a gene; V was cut back by 4 bases and J by 6 bases. This CDR3 comprises 15 residues. Germline lookup yields CDR1 SGHNT and CDR2 YYREEE (reference sequence). The CDR3 DNA reads TGTGCCAGCAGCCACCCGGGACAGGGTTCCGGGGAGCTGTTTTTT. It codes for CASSHPGQGSGELFF.

DNA for the CDR3: TGTGCCTGGAGTGAAGGAATAGCTAATGAAAAACTGTTTTTT. Amino acid sequence: CAWSEGIANEKLFF. V is TRBV30 and J is TRBJ1-4; no reliable D call. Germline V gives CDR1 GTSNPN, CDR2 SVGIG (reference sequence). The V end was cut by 1 base, the J end by 3 bases, with 9 bases between. This CDR3 region has 14 residues.

This sequence joins TRBV2 and TRBJ2-7, with 7 positions matching TRBD2. The CDR3 runs 15 residues. J gave up 2 bases and V 1 base, and 5 bases lay outside the gene matches. Germline lookup yields CDR1 SNHLY and CDR2 FYNNEI. The CDR3: CASSEELAGTYEQYF. For the CDR3, the DNA is TGTGCCAGCAGTGAAGAATTAGCGGGCACCTACGAGCAGTACTTC.

The J gene is TRBJ2-1, the V gene TRBV9; TRBD2 aligns across 7 bases. The trim removed 4 bases at V and 3 bases at J, leaving 7 bases unmatched. Germline lookup yields CDR1 SGDLS and CDR2 YYNGEE. The CDR3 totals 15 residues. CDR3 sequence: CASSLGTTIYNEQFF. The DNA of the CDR3 is TGTGCCAGCAGCCTCGGGACTACAATCTACAATGAGCAGTTCTTC.